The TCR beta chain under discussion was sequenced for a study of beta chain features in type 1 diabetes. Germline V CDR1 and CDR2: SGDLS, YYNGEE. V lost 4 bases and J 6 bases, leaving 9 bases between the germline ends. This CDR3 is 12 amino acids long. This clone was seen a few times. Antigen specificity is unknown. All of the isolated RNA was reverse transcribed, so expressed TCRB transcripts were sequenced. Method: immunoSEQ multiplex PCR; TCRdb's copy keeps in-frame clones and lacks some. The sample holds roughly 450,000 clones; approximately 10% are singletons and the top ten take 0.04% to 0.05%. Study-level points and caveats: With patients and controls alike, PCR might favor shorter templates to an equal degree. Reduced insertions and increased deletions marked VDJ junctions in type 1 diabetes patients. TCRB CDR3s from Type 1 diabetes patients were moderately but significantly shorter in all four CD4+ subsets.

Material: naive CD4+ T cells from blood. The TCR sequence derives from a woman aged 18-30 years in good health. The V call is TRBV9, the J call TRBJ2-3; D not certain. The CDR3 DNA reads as TGTGCCAGCAGCACCCCATCGGATACGCAGTATTTT. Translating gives CASSTPSDTQYF.